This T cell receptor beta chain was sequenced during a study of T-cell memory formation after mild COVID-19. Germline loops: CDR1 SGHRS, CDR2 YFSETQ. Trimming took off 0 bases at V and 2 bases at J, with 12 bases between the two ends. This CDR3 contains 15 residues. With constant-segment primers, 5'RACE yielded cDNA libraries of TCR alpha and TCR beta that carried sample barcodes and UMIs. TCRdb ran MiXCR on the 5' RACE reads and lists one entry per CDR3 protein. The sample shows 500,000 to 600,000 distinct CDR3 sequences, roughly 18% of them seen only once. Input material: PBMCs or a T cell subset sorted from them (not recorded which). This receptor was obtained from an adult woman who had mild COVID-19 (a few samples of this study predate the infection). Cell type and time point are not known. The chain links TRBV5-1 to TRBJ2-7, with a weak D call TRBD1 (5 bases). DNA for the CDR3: TGCGCCAGCAGCTTGGCCCCCTTAGGGGCCTACGAGCAGTACTTC. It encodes CASSLAPLGAYEQYF.